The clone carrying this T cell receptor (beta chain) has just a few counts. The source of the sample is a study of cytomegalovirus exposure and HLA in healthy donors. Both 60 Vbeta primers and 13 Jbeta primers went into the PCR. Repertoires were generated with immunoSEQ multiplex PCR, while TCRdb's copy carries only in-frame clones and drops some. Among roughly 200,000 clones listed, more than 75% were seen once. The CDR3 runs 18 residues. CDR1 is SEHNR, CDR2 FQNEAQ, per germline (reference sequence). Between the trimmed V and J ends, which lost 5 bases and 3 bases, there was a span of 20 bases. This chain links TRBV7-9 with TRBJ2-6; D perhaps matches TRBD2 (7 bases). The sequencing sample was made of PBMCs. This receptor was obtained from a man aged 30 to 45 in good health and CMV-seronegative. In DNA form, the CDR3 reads TGTGCCAGCAGCCCCCCGGGGGGCCAATGGATTGGGGCCAACGTCCTGACTTTC. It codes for CASSPPGGQWIGANVLTF.